This TCR beta chain was obtained from a study of Ad26.COV2.S vaccination and SARS-CoV-2 variants. In the case of this clone: Antigen specificity is unknown. Additional DNA sequences in this sample encode the identical CDR3.

Treatment here: 15 to 20 received Ad26.COV2.S at low or high dose, single or two shots; roughly 5 received placebo; per-sample allocation not given. Sample collection was performed on day 63 after the first vaccine or placebo injection. Regarding the study as a whole: Spike-specific TCR breadth ran higher among vaccine recipients than placebo recipients. Using TCR breadth and depth analyses may have led to underestimated total T cell responses. It was found that vaccine and placebo recipients had similar non-spike TCR breadth.

The assay was immunoSEQ multiplex PCR, and TCRdb's table has in-frame clones only and misses some. The sample includes roughly 680,000 clones, roughly 90% seen only once; the top ten take approximately 1.5%. The sequenced sample was peripheral blood, obtained in a trial of Ad26.COV2.S vaccine versus placebo. This TCR derives from a person aged 18 to 59 who received the Ad26.COV2.S COVID-19 vaccine or a placebo.

The CDR3 nucleotides read TGTGCCTGGAGTGTGGGCGGAATCTCCTACGAGCAGTACTTC. Amino acid sequence: CAWSVGGISYEQYF. The rearrangement joins TRBV30 to TRBJ2-7; D not certain. The CDR3 length is 14 residues. V was cut by 0 bases and J by 0 bases, with 9 bases left in between. Looked up from germline, CDR1 is GTSNPN and CDR2 is SVGIG (reference sequence).